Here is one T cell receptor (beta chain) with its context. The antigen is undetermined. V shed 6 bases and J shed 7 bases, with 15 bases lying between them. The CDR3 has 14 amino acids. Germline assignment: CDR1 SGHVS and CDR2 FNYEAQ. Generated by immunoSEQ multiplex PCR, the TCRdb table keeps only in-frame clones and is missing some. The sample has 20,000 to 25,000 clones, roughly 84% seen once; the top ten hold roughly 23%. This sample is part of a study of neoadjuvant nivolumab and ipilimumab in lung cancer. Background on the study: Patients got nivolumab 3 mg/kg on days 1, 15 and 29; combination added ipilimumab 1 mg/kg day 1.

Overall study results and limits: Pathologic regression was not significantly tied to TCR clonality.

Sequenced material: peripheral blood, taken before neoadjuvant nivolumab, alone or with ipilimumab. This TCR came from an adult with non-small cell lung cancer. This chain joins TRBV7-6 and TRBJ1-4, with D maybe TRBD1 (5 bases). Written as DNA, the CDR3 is TGTGCCAGCAGTCGGGGCGGCTCGGGTGAAAAACTGTTTTTT. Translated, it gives CASSRGGSGEKLFF.